A selection of T cell receptor beta chains follows, all from one sample in a study of response to subunit inactivated influenza vaccine. TCRdb passed the RT-PCR reads through MiXCR, listing each CDR3 protein once. This table has 200,000 to 300,000 distinct CDR3 sequences, 10% to 15% appearing once. Material: non-naive T cells sorted from PBMCs, obtained roughly 2 weeks before vaccination. These receptors came from a middle-aged man who received an inactivated influenza vaccine. Both conserved end residues are part of each CDR3. The D gene is left open where the match is weak. Size values are once, few and many counts, or a class for expanded clones, and some rows have none.

d_call,v_call,j_call,clone_size,cdr3_aa,cdr3_nt
TRBD1,TRBV29-1,TRBJ1-2,.,CSVVALGQGASGYGYTF,TGCAGCGTCGTAGCCCTCGGACAGGGGGCGTCCGGTTATGGCTACACCTTC
TRBD2,TRBV5-1,TRBJ2-3,many,CASSSGTKSSTDTQYF,TGCGCCAGCAGCTCTGGGACTAAATCTAGCACAGATACGCAGTATTTT
.,TRBV7-2,TRBJ2-5,.,CASSLALQRSETQYF,TGTGCCAGCAGCTTAGCGCTTCAAAGGTCGGAGACCCAGTACTTC
TRBD1,TRBV29-1,TRBJ1-2,many,CSVERQGMYGYTF,TGCAGCGTCGAGCGACAGGGAATGTATGGCTACACCTTC
.,TRBV20-1,TRBJ2-7,few,CSASGRGHYEQYF,TGCAGTGCTAGCGGGAGGGGGCATTACGAGCAGTACTTC
TRBD2,TRBV20-1,TRBJ2-4,few,CSASKAGSLAKNIQYF,TGCAGTGCTTCAAAAGCGGGGTCCCTAGCCAAAAACATTCAGTACTTC
TRBD1,TRBV6-6,TRBJ1-2,.,CASWTGSGGYTF,TGTGCCAGCTGGACAGGGAGCGGTGGCTACACCTTC
TRBD1,TRBV4-3,TRBJ2-5,many,CASSPDFGTVQETQYF,TGCGCCAGCAGCCCCGATTTTGGGACAGTCCAAGAGACCCAGTACTTC
TRBD1,TRBV4-2,TRBJ2-7,.,CASSQDLETGGREQYF,TGTGCCAGCAGCCAAGATCTAGAGACAGGGGGTCGCGAGCAGTACTTC
.,TRBV5-1,TRBJ1-2,many,CASSSGLQSYTF,TGCGCCAGCAGCTCGGGACTTCAGAGCTACACCTTC
.,TRBV5-1,TRBJ1-2,few,CASSLVSSLPNYGYTF,TGCGCCAGCAGCTTGGTTTCCAGCCTTCCTAACTATGGCTACACCTTC
TRBD2,TRBV18,TRBJ2-1,few,CASSPGGVTYNEQFF,TGTGCCAGCTCACCGGGAGGGGTCACCTACAATGAGCAGTTCTTC
TRBD1,TRBV29-1,TRBJ2-7,many,CSVRTGGSYEQYF,TGCAGCGTCAGGACAGGCGGCTCCTACGAGCAGTACTTC
.,TRBV7-3,TRBJ2-7,few,CASSLGTDNEQYF,TGTGCCAGCAGCTTGGGGACTGACAACGAGCAGTACTTC
.,TRBV18,TRBJ2-7,many,CASSPRSQGLHEQYF,TGTGCCAGCTCACCACGTTCTCAGGGACTCCACGAGCAGTACTTC
.,TRBV30,TRBJ2-7,few,CAWSVGPPYEQYF,TGTGCCTGGAGTGTAGGGCCCCCCTACGAGCAGTACTTC